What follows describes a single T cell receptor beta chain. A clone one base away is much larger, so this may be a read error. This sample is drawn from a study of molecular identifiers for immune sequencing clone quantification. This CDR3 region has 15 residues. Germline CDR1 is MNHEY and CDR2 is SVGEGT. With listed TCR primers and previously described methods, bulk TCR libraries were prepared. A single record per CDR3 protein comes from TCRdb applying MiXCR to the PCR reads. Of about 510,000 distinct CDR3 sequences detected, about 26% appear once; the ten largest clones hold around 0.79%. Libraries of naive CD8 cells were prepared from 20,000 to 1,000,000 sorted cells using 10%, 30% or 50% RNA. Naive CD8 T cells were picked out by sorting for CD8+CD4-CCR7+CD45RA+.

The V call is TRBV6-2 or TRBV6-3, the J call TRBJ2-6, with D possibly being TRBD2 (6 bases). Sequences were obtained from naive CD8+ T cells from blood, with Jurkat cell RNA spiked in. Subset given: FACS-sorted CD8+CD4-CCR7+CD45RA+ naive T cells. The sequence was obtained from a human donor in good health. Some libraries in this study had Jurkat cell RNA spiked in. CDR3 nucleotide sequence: TGTGCCAGCAGCCCCCGGGGGTCTGGGACCAACGTCCTGACTTTC. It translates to CASSPRGSGTNVLTF.